A single sample is the source of the 28 T cell receptor beta chains below, sequenced in a study of blood T cell repertoires in COVID-19. Profiled with immunoSEQ multiplex PCR; TCRdb holds only in-frame clones, not every one. Of roughly 63,000 clones in the sample, around 89% were seen once. The source material was peripheral blood. Receptor source: a man in his 60s with acute or convalescent COVID-19.

In this sample, this clone turned up once. V usage is TRBV24-1 and J usage is TRBJ1-2; D is perhaps TRBD1 (6 bases). The CDR3 contains 15 residues. The V gene lost 1 base and the J gene lost 8 bases, with 16 bases spanning the gap. The germline CDR1 and CDR2 sequences are KGHDR and SFDVKD. CDR3 bases: TGTGCCACCAGTGATTTAGTGGGACACCCTAGAGGCTACACCTTC. It specifies CATSDLVGHPRGYTF.

V gene TRBV19 combines with J gene TRBJ2-2; a weak D match, TRBD1 (5 bases). V was shortened by 2 bases and J by 4 bases, with 11 bases between the two germline ends. The CDR3 has 15 amino acids. CDR1 and CDR2 from the germline V gene are LNHDA and SQIVND (reference sequence). CDR3 loop: CASSIQGGSTGELFF. CDR3 in DNA: TGTGCCAGTAGTATACAGGGTGGTAGCACCGGGGAGCTGTTTTTT.

This chain uses TRBV4-1 with TRBJ1-1; 7 nucleotides line up with TRBD1. Germline V gene lookup returns CDR1 MGHRA and CDR2 YSYEKL. The ends lost 4 bases at V and 5 bases at J; junction bases unmatched: 22. This CDR3 has 19 residues. The CDR3 nucleotides are TGCGCCAGCAGCCGGATGTCACAGGGGTTAGGTTTGGGGGTAACTGAAGCTTTCTTT. This sequence encodes CASSRMSQGLGLGVTEAFF.

The table lists this clone with a count of one. CDR3 sequence (DNA): TGTGCCAGCAGCCGACAGGGGCCAGATACGCAGTATTTT. It is translated as CASSRQGPDTQYF. The rearrangement joins TRBV3-1 (or the pseudogene TRBV3-2) to TRBJ2-3; 8 nucleotides agree with TRBD1. There are 13 residues in the CDR3. The germline V gene encodes CDR1 LGHDT and CDR2 YNNKEL (reference sequence). V shed 4 bases and J 4 bases; nucleotides not matched to a gene: 1.

V is TRBV7-3 and J is TRBJ2-1, with TRBD2 matching 9 bases. The J segment lost 8 bases and the V segment lost 2 bases, leaving 7 bases of the junction unmatched. The CDR3 has 15 amino acids. The germline CDR1 and CDR2 sequences are SGHTA and FQGTGA. The CDR3 reads CASSLALAGTDEQFF. The CDR3 bases are TGTGCCAGCAGCTTAGCGCTAGCGGGAACGGATGAGCAGTTCTTC.

The chain recombines TRBV6-5 with TRBJ2-1; 9 nucleotides match TRBD1. V gave up 6 bases and J gave up 4 bases; unmatched junction bases: 7. The CDR3 covers 15 residues. The germline gives CDR1 MNHEY, CDR2 SVGAGI. The CDR3 DNA reads TGTGCCAGCAGAAAACAGGGGGCGAAGTACAATGAGCAGTTCTTC. The encoded protein is CASRKQGAKYNEQFF.

This chain connects TRBV4-1 to TRBJ2-7; the match to TRBD2 covers 10 bases. The CDR3 has 16 residues. Germline V gene lookup returns CDR1 MGHRA and CDR2 YSYEKL. V was pared by 1 base and J by 1 base, with 4 bases of the junction left unmatched. CDR3 sequence reads: CASSQALAGGSYEQYF. CDR3 bases: TGCGCCAGCAGCCAAGCCTTAGCGGGAGGTTCCTACGAGCAGTACTTC.

The chain recombines TRBV6-2 or TRBV6-3 with TRBJ1-5, with 7 bases matching TRBD1. The CDR3 length is 14 residues. The V and J ends lost 6 bases and 9 bases, in that order; junction bases with no gene match: 11. Per germline, CDR1 MNHEY and CDR2 SVGEGT. As DNA, the CDR3 is TGTGCCAGCAGCCGGACAGGCCTCTTTCGGCCCCAGCATTTT. Translation gives CASSRTGLFRPQHF.

The CDR3 nucleotides are TGTGCCAGCAGTCGCACCCCGAACGGGGCACCCCTCCACTTT. It yields the protein CASSRTPNGAPLHF. J is TRBJ1-6 and V is TRBV6-5; D not certain. Germline V gene sequence: CDR1 MNHEY, CDR2 SVGAGI. This CDR3 is 14 amino acids long. Between the trimmed V and J ends, which lost 5 bases and 11 bases, there was a span of 16 bases.

The J gene is TRBJ1-3, the V gene TRBV10-3; 8 bases fit TRBD1. Germline values: CDR1 ENHRY, CDR2 SYGVKD. The CDR3 length is 17 residues. Losses at the gene ends were 5 bases for V and 2 bases for J; bases not matched to a gene: 11. This CDR3 is CAISSLSQGAPGNTIYF. The CDR3 DNA follows: TGTGCCATCAGTTCCCTATCTCAGGGGGCGCCTGGAAACACCATATATTTT.

This chain joins TRBV19 and TRBJ1-5, with TRBD1 matching 8 bases. Germline CDR1 reads LNHDA; CDR2 reads SQIVND (reference sequence). The CDR3 is made up of 18 amino acids. V dropped 0 bases and J dropped 7; count of bases not matched to a gene: 14. CDR3 nucleotides: TGTGCCAGTAGTATAGACAGGACAGGGAAAGATAGAGGGCAGCCCCAGCATTTT. It specifies CASSIDRTGKDRGQPQHF.

This sequence joins TRBV12-3 or TRBV12-4 and TRBJ2-1; TRBD2 matches at 8 bases. V dropped 2 bases and J dropped 7; count of bases not matched to a gene: 1. This CDR3 has 13 amino acids. CDR3 region: CASSLLAGNEQFF. The CDR3 bases are TGTGCCAGCAGTTTATTAGCGGGAAATGAGCAGTTCTTC.

This clone was observed a single time. This chain connects TRBV11-2 to TRBJ2-5; 7 positions agree with TRBD2. V lost 4 bases to trimming and J lost 4 bases; unmatched junction nucleotides: 9. This CDR3 is 15 amino acids long. Germline V gene sequence: CDR1 SGHAT, CDR2 FQNNGV. CDR3 in amino acids: CASSSTTSAAETQYF. CDR3 nucleotide sequence: TGTGCCAGCAGCTCAACCACTAGCGCAGCAGAGACCCAGTACTTC.

J is TRBJ2-7 and V is TRBV27, with D perhaps TRBD1 (5 bases). The V gene's germline CDR1 is MNHEY and CDR2 SMNVEV (reference sequence). Trimming removed 6 bases from V and 5 bases from J, with 14 bases in between. This CDR3 comprises 13 residues. The CDR3 sequence is CASRDTSDDEQYF. The CDR3 DNA reads as TGTGCCAGCAGGGACACCAGTGACGACGAGCAGTACTTC.

The chain employs TRBV9 and TRBJ1-1; 10 bases are a match to TRBD1. This CDR3 is built from 17 residues. Germline CDR1 is SGDLS and CDR2 is YYNGEE. V shed 4 bases and J 0 bases; nucleotides not matched to a gene: 9. The CDR3 DNA reads TGTGCCAGCAGCAGGACAGGGGGAGGCATAATGAACACTGAAGCTTTCTTT. Amino acids: CASSRTGGGIMNTEAFF.

The CDR3 DNA follows: TGTGCCAGCAGCTTAGGTGCGGGGCGGTACGAGCAGTACTTC. Encoded protein: CASSLGAGRYEQYF. The V call is TRBV11-2, the J call TRBJ2-7; D is perhaps TRBD2 (6 bases). Germline lookup yields CDR1 SGHAT and CDR2 FQNNGV. The germline V and J ends were trimmed by 1 base and 4 bases, with 11 bases remaining between them. This CDR3 region has 14 residues.

The J gene is TRBJ1-1, the V gene TRBV28; no clear D gene. Trimming pared 6 bases from V and 3 bases from J, leaving 11 bases between. Germline CDR1 is MDHEN and CDR2 is SYDVKM. This CDR3 has 13 residues. CDR3 sequence reads: CASRSEDHTEAFF. CDR3 bases: TGTGCCAGCAGGTCCGAGGATCACACTGAAGCTTTCTTT. Based on the CDR3 plus reference TRBV28 and TRBJ1-1, the full variable domain is DVKVTQSSRYLVKRTGEKVFLECVQDMDHENMFWYRQDPGLGLRLIYFSYDVKMKEKGDIPEGYSVSREKKERFSLILESASTNQTSMYLCASRSEDHTEAFFGQGTRLTVV.

The chain is built from TRBV4-2 and TRBJ1-4; no firm D call. The CDR3 is made up of 14 amino acids. Germline lookup yields CDR1 LGHNA and CDR2 YNFKEQ. The germline V and J ends were trimmed by 1 base and 2 bases, with 5 bases remaining between them. CDR3 sequence: CASSQVGTNEKLFF. CDR3 nucleotides: TGTGCCAGCAGCCAAGTGGGCACTAATGAAAAACTGTTTTTT.

The V and J genes are TRBV6-5 and TRBJ1-4; D is possibly TRBD1 (5 bases). This CDR3 contains 13 residues. Germline V gene data show CDR1 as MNHEY and CDR2 as SVGAGI. Trimming took 7 bases from V and 5 from J, leaving 11 bases between them. This CDR3 reads CASIYRTNEKLFF. The CDR3, as DNA: TGTGCCAGCATCTACAGGACGAATGAAAAACTGTTTTTT.

The chain links TRBV6-5 to TRBJ1-3; tentative D call: TRBD1 (6 bases). In germline, CDR1 is MNHEY, CDR2 SVGAGI. The CDR3 extends over 15 amino acids. The V end was cut by 2 bases, the J end by 4 bases, with 12 bases between. CDR3 in DNA: TGTGCCAGCAGTTACAAGGGGGTTACGGGAAACACCATATATTTT. This encodes CASSYKGVTGNTIYF.

The rearrangement links TRBV9 to TRBJ1-2; 10 positions match TRBD1. V gave up 4 bases and J gave up 8 bases; unmatched junction bases: 8. This CDR3 contains 14 residues. Germline values: CDR1 SGDLS, CDR2 YYNGEE. This CDR3 is CASSPRGDRGGYTF. CDR3 nucleotide sequence: TGTGCCAGCAGCCCAAGGGGGGACAGGGGCGGCTACACCTTC.

The chain carries TRBV4-1 and TRBJ2-2, with 7 bases fitting TRBD1. V trimming: 2 bases; J trimming: 5 bases; junction bases outside the gene matches: 17. The germline V gene has CDR1 MGHRA and CDR2 YSYEKL. This CDR3 spans 19 amino acids. The CDR3 reads CASSQTTRDRVVGTGELFF. The CDR3 DNA reads as TGCGCCAGCAGCCAAACAACGAGAGACAGGGTCGTTGGGACCGGGGAGCTGTTTTTT.

The chain carries TRBV12-3 or TRBV12-4 and TRBJ1-2; D is possibly TRBD1 (6 bases). Trimming cost V 6 bases and J 4 bases, with 12 bases left between them. This CDR3 spans 13 amino acids. The CDR3 loop reads CASSTGYFYGYTF. The CDR3 DNA is TGTGCCAGCAGCACAGGGTATTTCTATGGCTACACCTTC.

The genes are TRBV5-1 and TRBJ1-1; D perhaps matches TRBD1 (6 bases). Trimming shortened V by 3 bases and J by 0 bases, and 9 bases separated the two germline ends. Germline assignment: CDR1 SGHRS and CDR2 YFSETQ. CDR3 length: 14 amino acids. CDR3 sequence reads: CASSWDTLNTEAFF. The CDR3 nucleotides read TGCGCCAGCAGCTGGGACACTTTGAACACTGAAGCTTTCTTT. Complete variable domain (other parts from reference TRBV5-1 and TRBJ1-1): KAGVTQTPRYLIKTRGQQVTLSCSPISGHRSVSWYQQTPGQGLQFLFEYFSETQRNKGNFPGRFSGRQFSNSRSEMNVSTLELGDSALYLCASSWDTLNTEAFFGQGTRLTVV.

For the CDR3, the DNA is TGTGCCAGCAGCTTCTCCCAGGGAACCTACGAGCAGTACTTC. It translates to CASSFSQGTYEQYF. The V gene is TRBV5-8, the J gene TRBJ2-7; D perhaps matches TRBD1 (5 bases). The CDR3 is made up of 14 amino acids. Germline V lookup: CDR1 SGHTS, CDR2 YDEGEE. V was clipped by 2 bases and J by 2 bases, with 11 bases between them.

In nucleotides, the CDR3 is TGTGCCAGCTCACTTACAGGGGGATTTACTGAAAAACTGTTTTTT. Translating it yields CASSLTGGFTEKLFF. The V call is TRBV18, the J call TRBJ1-4; 8 bases agree with TRBD1. V was clipped by 4 bases and J by 7 bases; unmatched bases: 8. From germline, CDR1 is KGHSH and CDR2 LQKENI. CDR3 length: 15 amino acids.

The chain has TRBV19 and TRBJ1-2; the D gene is possibly TRBD1 (5 bases). Per the germline V gene, CDR1 is LNHDA and CDR2 is SQIVND (reference sequence). The CDR3 sequence is 13 residues long. Trimming cost V 3 bases and J 7 bases, with 12 bases left between them. The CDR3 sequence: CASSIQGSGGYTF. Written as DNA, the CDR3 is TGTGCCAGTAGTATCCAGGGTTCTGGTGGCTACACCTTC. Looking up the rest from reference TRBV19 and TRBJ1-2 gives the full variable domain: DGGITQSPKYLFRKEGQNVTLSCEQNLNHDAMYWYRQDPGQGLRLIYYSQIVNDFQKGDIAEGYSVSREKKESFPLTVTSAQKNPTAFYLCASSIQGSGGYTFGSGTRLTVV.

V is TRBV3-1 (or the pseudogene TRBV3-2) and J is TRBJ2-1, with D possibly being TRBD1 (5 bases). V lost 1 base to trimming and J lost 12 bases, with 13 bases between them. The CDR3 extends over 13 amino acids. CDR1 LGHDT and CDR2 YNNKEL come from the germline V gene (reference sequence). CDR3 DNA sequence: TGTGCCAGCAGCCAAGTAAGGGGCCTTGGGCAGTTCTTC. Its translation: CASSQVRGLGQFF.